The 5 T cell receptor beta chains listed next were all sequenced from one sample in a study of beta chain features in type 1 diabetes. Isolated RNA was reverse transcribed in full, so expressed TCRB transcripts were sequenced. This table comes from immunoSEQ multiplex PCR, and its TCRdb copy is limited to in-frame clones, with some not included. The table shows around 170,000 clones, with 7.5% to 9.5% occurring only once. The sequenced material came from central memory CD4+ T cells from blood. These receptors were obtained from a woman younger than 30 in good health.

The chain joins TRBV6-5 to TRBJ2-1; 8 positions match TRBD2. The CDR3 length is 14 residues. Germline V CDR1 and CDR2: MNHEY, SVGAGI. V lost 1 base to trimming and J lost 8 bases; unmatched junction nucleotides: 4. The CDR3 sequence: CASSYFGRGDEQFF. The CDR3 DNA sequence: TGTGCCAGCAGTTACTTCGGGAGGGGGGATGAGCAGTTCTTC.

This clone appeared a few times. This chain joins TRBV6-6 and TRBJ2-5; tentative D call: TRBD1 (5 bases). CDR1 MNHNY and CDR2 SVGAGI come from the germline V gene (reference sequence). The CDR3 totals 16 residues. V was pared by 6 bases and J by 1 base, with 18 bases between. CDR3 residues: CASSSPKTVPQETQYF. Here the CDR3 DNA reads TGTGCCAGCAGCTCCCCGAAGACAGTCCCCCAAGAGACCCAGTACTTC.

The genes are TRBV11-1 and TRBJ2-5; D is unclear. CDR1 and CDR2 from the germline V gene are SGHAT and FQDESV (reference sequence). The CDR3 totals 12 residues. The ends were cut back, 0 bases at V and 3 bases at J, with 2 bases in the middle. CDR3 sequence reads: CASSLAKETQYF. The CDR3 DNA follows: TGTGCCAGCAGCTTAGCTAAAGAGACCCAGTACTTC. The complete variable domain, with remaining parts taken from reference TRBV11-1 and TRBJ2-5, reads EAEVAQSPRYKITEKSQAVAFWCDPISGHATLYWYRQILGQGPELLVQFQDESVVDDSQLPKDRFSAERLKGVDSTLKIQPAELGDSAMYLCASSLAKETQYFGPGTRLLVL.

The CDR3 bases are TGTGCCAGCAGTGCCAGAGGGACAGGGGCTCAGGAGACCCAGTACTTC. Its translation: CASSARGTGAQETQYF. The chain carries TRBV6-1 and TRBJ2-5, with 10 bases fitting TRBD1. Germline CDR1 is MNHNS and CDR2 is SASEGT. J was trimmed by 5 bases and V by 4 bases; bases with no gene match: 10. The CDR3 is 16 residues long.

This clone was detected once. The CDR3 reads CASSLAVSGNQPQHF. In DNA, the CDR3 is TGTGCCAGCAGCTTAGCAGTTAGTGGCAATCAGCCCCAGCATTTT. The chain links TRBV7-2 to TRBJ1-5; D is ambiguous. The CDR3 has 15 residues. Germline V gene sequence: CDR1 SGHTA, CDR2 FQGNSA. V was cut by 0 bases and J by 2 bases, with 8 bases left in between. The entire variable domain, with the rest obtained from reference TRBV7-2 and TRBJ1-5, is as follows: GAGVSQSPSNKVTEKGKDVELRCDPISGHTALYWYRQSLGQGLEFLIYFQGNSAPDKSGLPSDRFSAERTGGSVSTLTIQRTQQEDSAVYLCASSLAVSGNQPQHFGDGTRLSIL.